One and the same sample provided the 8 T cell receptor beta chains below, sequenced in a study of T cell repertoires in cytomegalovirus infection. TCRdb reprocessed the reads via MiXCR and lists one record per CDR3 protein. The table lists 150,000 to 200,000 distinct CDR3 sequences, roughly a fifth of them singletons. The specimen sequenced was PBMCs. These receptors were obtained from a human donor in good health (CMV status not recorded). Some clones in this sample may be carry-over from other donors' samples.

As concerns this clonotype: The junction departs from germline at one end; a sequencing error may be responsible. The genes are TRBV7-8 and TRBJ1-5; TRBD1 matches at 9 bases. CDR3 size: 15 residues. The germline CDR1 and CDR2 sequences are SGHVS and FQNEAQ. This CDR3 reads CPSSAGTGMNQPQHF. The CDR3 DNA reads TGTCCCAGCAGCGCCGGGACAGGGATGAATCAGCCCCAGCATTTT. The entire variable domain, with the rest obtained from reference TRBV7-8 and TRBJ1-5, is as follows: GAGVSQSPRYKVAKRGQDVALRCDPISGHVSLFWYQQALGQGPEFLTYFQNEAQLDKSGLPSDRFFAERPEGSVSTLKIQRTQQEDSAVYLCPSSAGTGMNQPQHFGDGTRLSIL.

For this clonotype: A much larger clone differs from this one at a single base, so this may be a read error. The chain carries TRBV7-8 and TRBJ2-1; D uncertain. V was cut by 1 base and J by 6 bases, with 22 bases left in between. There are 18 residues in the CDR3. Germline V CDR1 and CDR2: SGHVS, FQNEAQ. For the CDR3, the DNA is TGTGCCAGCAGCTTAGTAGGGTTTTGGGTTTCCCTCCGCAATGAGCAGTTCTTC. Its translation: CASSLVGFWVSLRNEQFF. Using reference TRBV7-8 and TRBJ2-1 for the parts outside the CDR3, the full variable domain is GAGVSQSPRYKVAKRGQDVALRCDPISGHVSLFWYQQALGQGPEFLTYFQNEAQLDKSGLPSDRFFAERPEGSVSTLKIQRTQQEDSAVYLCASSLVGFWVSLRNEQFFGPGTRLTVL.

This clonotype showed up just a few times. This chain's CDR3 is CSVFGGTVLYQETQYF. CDR3 DNA: TGCAGCGTTTTCGGGGGGACAGTTCTGTACCAAGAGACCCAGTACTTC. The chain is built from TRBV29-1 and TRBJ2-5; D tentatively reads TRBD1 or TRBD2 (7 bases each). Trimming took off 5 bases at V and 0 bases at J, with 19 bases between the two ends. The germline V gene has CDR1 SQVTM and CDR2 ANQGSEA. The CDR3 covers 16 residues. The complete variable domain, with remaining parts taken from reference TRBV29-1 and TRBJ2-5, reads SAVISQKPSRDICQRGTSLTIQCQVDSQVTMMFWYRQQPGQSLTLIATANQGSEATYESGFVIDKFPISRPNLTFSTLTVSNMSPEDSSIYLCSVFGGTVLYQETQYFGPGTRLLVL.

The chain is built from TRBV6-2 or TRBV6-3 and TRBJ2-7; no clear D gene. Germline CDR1 MNHEY, CDR2 SVGEGT. V lost 5 bases and J lost 3, with 11 bases in between. CDR3 length: 13 residues. CDR3 in DNA: TGTGCCAGCAGTCCGCGAACAAGCTACGAGCAGTACTTC. Residues: CASSPRTSYEQYF.

This clonotype was observed many times. The chain recombines TRBV11-2 with TRBJ1-1; D is unresolved. In germline, CDR1 is SGHAT, CDR2 FQNNGV. The CDR3 runs 13 residues. The V end lost 4 bases, the J end lost 0 bases, and 6 bases lay between the germline ends. The CDR3 nucleotides are TGTGCCAGCAGCTCGGTGATGAACACTGAAGCTTTCTTT. This gives the protein CASSSVMNTEAFF.

At least ten counts were recorded for this clonotype. The chain is built from TRBV12-3 or TRBV12-4 and TRBJ1-3, with D unresolved. Deletions cut 5 bases from V and 0 bases from J, with 11 bases between. The CDR3 runs 15 residues. Written as DNA, the CDR3 is TGTGCCAGCAGTCCCCTTGGATTCTCTGGAAACACCATATATTTT. Residues: CASSPLGFSGNTIYF.

This clonotype has only a few counts. This chain connects TRBV5-5 to TRBJ1-5; D not certain. CDR1 and CDR2 from the germline V gene are SGHKS and YYEKEE (reference sequence). This CDR3 region has 16 residues. Trimming took off 1 base at V and 4 bases at J, with 15 bases between the two ends. Here the CDR3 reads CASSLKQAGDNQPQHF. The CDR3 DNA sequence: TGTGCCAGCAGCTTGAAGCAGGCCGGGGATAATCAGCCCCAGCATTTT. Full variable domain (outside the CDR3, taken from reference TRBV5-5 and TRBJ1-5): DAGVTQSPTHLIKTRGQQVTLRCSPISGHKSVSWYQQVLGQGPQFIFQYYEKEERGRGNFPDRFSARQFPNYSSELNVNALLLGDSALYLCASSLKQAGDNQPQHFGDGTRLSIL.

This clonotype was detected only a few times. The V call is TRBV19, the J call TRBJ1-2, with TRBD1 identical over 9 bases. The V gene end was trimmed by 5 bases and the J gene end by 1 base; junction bases not matched to a gene: 8. The CDR3 extends over 16 amino acids. From germline, CDR1 is LNHDA and CDR2 SQIVND (reference sequence). The CDR3 region has the DNA TGTGCCAGTAGTGCGACAGGGACAGGGATTAACTATGGCTACACCTTC. Residues: CASSATGTGINYGYTF.